The sequence of this TCR beta chain was determined in a study of human T cells and chemical hapten exposure. Across the study: Diphenylcyclopropenone was applied weekly to patients' scalps across the roughly 24-week study.

The CDR3 is 15 residues long. Time point in this sample: patch test 3, about 24 weeks after DPC sensitization. The treatment here: therapeutic diphenylcyclopropenone sensitization with weekly scalp DPC. The donor pool consisted of alopecia patients aged 18 to 70 years, considered suitable for DPC. Study-level points and caveats: Positively correlated with patch test score were the counts of PT1 expanded TCRs.

For this clonotype: Its antigen remains unidentified. One end of the junction is discordant with germline, which a read error may explain.

Via MiXCR, TCRdb re-called the RACE reads, giving one row per CDR3 protein. This sample carries 85,000 to 100,000 distinct CDR3 sequences, about 28% of them seen once, and the ten largest clones take about a tenth. This rearrangement joins TRBV12-3 or TRBV12-4 to TRBJ1-3, with TRBD1 matching over 10 bases. The receptor's source is a man aged 35 to 55 with alopecia areata. Some clones in this sample may be carry-over from other donors' samples. The starting material was whole blood, obtained in connection with sensitization to the hapten diphenylcyclopropenone (DPC). As DNA, the CDR3 is TGTGCCAGCGATGTGACAGGGGGCTCTGGAAACACCATATGTTTT. Protein sequence: CASDVTGGSGNTICF.